This T cell receptor beta chain was profiled in a study of prognosis after radiotherapy for stage I lung cancer. The wider study: Medical inoperability applied to all of the non-small cell lung cancer patients. Across the cohort, concurrent therapy accompanying stereotactic body radiotherapy was administered to no patient. Regarding the study as a whole: Lower post-radiation Shannon entropy was seen in patients who went on to develop distant metastases.

CDR1 and CDR2 (germline): MNHEY, SVGEGT. CDR3 length: 15 amino acids. Amplification of TCR beta CDR3 from genomic DNA used two-round multiplex PCR. Amplification during the initial PCR round employed primers specific to each TRBV and TRBJ gene. Second-round PCR relied on universal primers. In TCRdb, the multiplex PCR reads were re-called with MiXCR into one record per CDR3 protein. The sample has roughly 38,000 distinct CDR3 sequences, roughly a quarter seen once; the top ten hold less than 30%. In the case of this clonotype: Its matching antigen is unknown. This likely reflects a read error, since a far larger clone is one base away.

The clonotype comes from a donor aged 50 or older with non-small cell lung cancer. The sample in question was PBMCs, obtained before or after stereotactic body radiation therapy (not recorded which). The V call is TRBV6-2 or TRBV6-3, the J call TRBJ1-1; D uncertain. The CDR3 sequence is CASSESGAVNTETFF. The CDR3 DNA reads as TGTGCCAGCAGTGAATCGGGCGCGGTGAACACTGAAACTTTCTTT.